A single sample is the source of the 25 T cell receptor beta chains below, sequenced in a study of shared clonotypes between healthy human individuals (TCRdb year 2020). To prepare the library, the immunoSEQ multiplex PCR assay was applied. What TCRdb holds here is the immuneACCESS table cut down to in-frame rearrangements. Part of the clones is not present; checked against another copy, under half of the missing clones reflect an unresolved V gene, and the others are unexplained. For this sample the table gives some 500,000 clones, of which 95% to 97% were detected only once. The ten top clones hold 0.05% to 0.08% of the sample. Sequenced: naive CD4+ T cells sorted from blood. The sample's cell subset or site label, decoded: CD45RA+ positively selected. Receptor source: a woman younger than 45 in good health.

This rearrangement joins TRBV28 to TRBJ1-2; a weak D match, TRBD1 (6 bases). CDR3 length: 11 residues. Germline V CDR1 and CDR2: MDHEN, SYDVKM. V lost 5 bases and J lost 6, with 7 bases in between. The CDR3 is CASSAGDGYTF. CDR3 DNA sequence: TGTGCCAGCAGTGCAGGGGATGGCTACACCTTC.

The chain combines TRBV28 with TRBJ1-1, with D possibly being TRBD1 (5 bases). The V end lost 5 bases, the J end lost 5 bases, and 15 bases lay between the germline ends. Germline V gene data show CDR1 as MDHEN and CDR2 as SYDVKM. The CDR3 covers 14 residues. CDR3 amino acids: CASSVTGRGTEAFF. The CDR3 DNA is TGTGCCAGCAGTGTAACGGGGCGCGGTACTGAAGCTTTCTTT.

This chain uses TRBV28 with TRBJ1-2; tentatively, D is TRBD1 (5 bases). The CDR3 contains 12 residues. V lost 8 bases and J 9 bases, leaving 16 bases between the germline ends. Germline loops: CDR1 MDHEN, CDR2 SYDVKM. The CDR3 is CASCYSGGSYTF. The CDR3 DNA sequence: TGTGCCAGCTGCTACAGTGGGGGTAGCTACACCTTC.

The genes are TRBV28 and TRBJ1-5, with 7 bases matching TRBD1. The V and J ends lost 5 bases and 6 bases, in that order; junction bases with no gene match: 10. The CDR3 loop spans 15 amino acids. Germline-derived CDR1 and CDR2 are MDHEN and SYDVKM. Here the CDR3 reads CASSPSGGGVQPQHF. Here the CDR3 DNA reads TGTGCCAGCAGTCCCTCAGGGGGGGGCGTTCAGCCCCAGCATTTT. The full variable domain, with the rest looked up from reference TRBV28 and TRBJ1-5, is DVKVTQSSRYLVKRTGEKVFLECVQDMDHENMFWYRQDPGLGLRLIYFSYDVKMKEKGDIPEGYSVSREKKERFSLILESASTNQTSMYLCASSPSGGGVQPQHFGDGTRLSIL.

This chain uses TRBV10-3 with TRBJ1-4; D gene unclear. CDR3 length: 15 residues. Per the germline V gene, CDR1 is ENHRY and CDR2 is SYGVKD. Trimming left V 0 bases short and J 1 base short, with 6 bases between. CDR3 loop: CAISESTKTNEKLFF. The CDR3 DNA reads TGTGCCATCAGTGAGTCGACCAAAACTAATGAAAAACTGTTTTTT.

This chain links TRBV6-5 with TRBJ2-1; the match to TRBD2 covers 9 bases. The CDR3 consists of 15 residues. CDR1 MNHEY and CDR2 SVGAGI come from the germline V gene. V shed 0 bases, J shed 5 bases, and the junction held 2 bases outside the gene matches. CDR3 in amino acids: CASSYSGLANNEQFF. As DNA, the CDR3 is TGTGCCAGCAGTTACTCCGGACTAGCGAACAATGAGCAGTTCTTC.

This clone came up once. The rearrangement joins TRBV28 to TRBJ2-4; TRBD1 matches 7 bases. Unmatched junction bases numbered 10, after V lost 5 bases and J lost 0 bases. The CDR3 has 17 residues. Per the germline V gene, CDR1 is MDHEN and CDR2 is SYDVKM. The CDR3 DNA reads TGTGCCAGCAGTCCAAGGACAGGATTAATAGCCAAAAACATTCAGTACTTC. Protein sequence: CASSPRTGLIAKNIQYF.

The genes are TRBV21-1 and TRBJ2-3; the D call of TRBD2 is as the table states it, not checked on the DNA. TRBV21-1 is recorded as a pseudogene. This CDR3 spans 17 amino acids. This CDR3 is CASSAKSGRARPDTQYF. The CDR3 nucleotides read TGTGCCAGCAGCGCAAAAAGCGGGAGGGCCCGGCCTGATACGCAGTATTTT.

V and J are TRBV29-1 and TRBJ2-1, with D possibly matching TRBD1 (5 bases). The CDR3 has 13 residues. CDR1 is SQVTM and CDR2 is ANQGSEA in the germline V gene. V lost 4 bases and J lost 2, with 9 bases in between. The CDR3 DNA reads TGCAGCGTTGCGACAGTTCCCTACAATGAGCAGTTCTTC. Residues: CSVATVPYNEQFF.

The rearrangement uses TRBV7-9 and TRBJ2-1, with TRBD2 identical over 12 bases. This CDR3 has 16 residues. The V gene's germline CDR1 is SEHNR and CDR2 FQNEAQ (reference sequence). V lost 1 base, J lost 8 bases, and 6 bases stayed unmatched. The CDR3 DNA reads TGTGCCAGCAGCTTAGTTCCTAGCGGGAGGGCCCATGAGCAGTTCTTC. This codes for CASSLVPSGRAHEQFF.

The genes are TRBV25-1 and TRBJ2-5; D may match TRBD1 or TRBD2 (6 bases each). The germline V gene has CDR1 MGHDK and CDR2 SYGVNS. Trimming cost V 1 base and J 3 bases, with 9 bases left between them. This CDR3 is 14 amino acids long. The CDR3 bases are TGTGCCAGCAGTGAATGGGGGGCCAAAGAGACCCAGTACTTC. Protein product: CASSEWGAKETQYF.

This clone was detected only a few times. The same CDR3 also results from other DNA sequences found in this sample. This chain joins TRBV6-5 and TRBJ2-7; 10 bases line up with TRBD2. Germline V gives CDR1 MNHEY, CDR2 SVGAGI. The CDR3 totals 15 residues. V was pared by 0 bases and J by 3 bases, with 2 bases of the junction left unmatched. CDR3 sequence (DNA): TGTGCCAGCAGTTACTCGGCTAGCGGGAGCTACGAGCAGTACTTC. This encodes CASSYSASGSYEQYF.

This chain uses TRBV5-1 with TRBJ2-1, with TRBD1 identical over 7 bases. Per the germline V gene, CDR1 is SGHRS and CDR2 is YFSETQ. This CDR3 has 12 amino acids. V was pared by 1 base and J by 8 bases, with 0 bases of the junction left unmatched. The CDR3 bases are TGCGCCAGCAGCTTGCAGGGGGATGAGCAGTTCTTC. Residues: CASSLQGDEQFF.

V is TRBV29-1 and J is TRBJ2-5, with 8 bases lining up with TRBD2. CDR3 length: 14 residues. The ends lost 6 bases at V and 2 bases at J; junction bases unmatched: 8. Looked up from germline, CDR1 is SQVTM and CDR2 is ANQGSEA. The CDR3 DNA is TGCAGCGTGGGAAACGGGGGGGTACAAGAGACCCAGTACTTC. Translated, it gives CSVGNGGVQETQYF. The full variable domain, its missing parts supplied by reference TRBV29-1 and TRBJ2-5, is SAVISQKPSRDICQRGTSLTIQCQVDSQVTMMFWYRQQPGQSLTLIATANQGSEATYESGFVIDKFPISRPNLTFSTLTVSNMSPEDSSIYLCSVGNGGVQETQYFGPGTRLLVL.

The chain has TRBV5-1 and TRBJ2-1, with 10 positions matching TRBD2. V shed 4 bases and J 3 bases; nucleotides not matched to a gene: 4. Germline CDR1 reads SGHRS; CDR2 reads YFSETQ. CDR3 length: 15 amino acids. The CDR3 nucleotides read TGCGCCAGCAGCCTCCTAGCGGGAGTCTACAATGAGCAGTTCTTC. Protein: CASSLLAGVYNEQFF.

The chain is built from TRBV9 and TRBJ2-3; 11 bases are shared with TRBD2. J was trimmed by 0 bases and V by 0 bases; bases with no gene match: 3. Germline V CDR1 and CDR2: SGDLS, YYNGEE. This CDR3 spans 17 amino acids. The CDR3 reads CASSVGRLAGSTDTQYF. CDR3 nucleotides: TGTGCCAGCAGCGTAGGTCGACTAGCGGGAAGCACAGATACGCAGTATTTT. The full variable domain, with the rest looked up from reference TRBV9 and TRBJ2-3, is DSGVTQTPKHLITATGQRVTLRCSPRSGDLSVYWYQQSLDQGLQFLIQYYNGEERAKGNILERFSAQQFPDLHSELNLSSLELGDSALYFCASSVGRLAGSTDTQYFGPGTRLTVL.

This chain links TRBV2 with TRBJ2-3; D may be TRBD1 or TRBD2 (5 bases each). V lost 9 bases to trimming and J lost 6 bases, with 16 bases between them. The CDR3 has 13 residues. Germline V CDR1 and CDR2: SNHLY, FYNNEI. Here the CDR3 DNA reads TGTGCCAGAAACAAGCGCGAGGGGGATACGCAGTATTTT. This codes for CARNKREGDTQYF.

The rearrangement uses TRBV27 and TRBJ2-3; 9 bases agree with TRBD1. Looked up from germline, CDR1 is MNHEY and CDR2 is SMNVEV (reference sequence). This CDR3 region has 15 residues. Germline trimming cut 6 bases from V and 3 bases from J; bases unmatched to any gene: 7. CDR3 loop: CASRTGGAETDTQYF. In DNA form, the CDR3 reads TGTGCCAGCAGAACAGGGGGCGCCGAAACAGATACGCAGTATTTT.

For the CDR3, the DNA is TGCGCCAGCTCACATAGCGGAGTTACCTACGAGCAGTACTTC. As protein: CASSHSGVTYEQYF. This chain joins TRBV5-1 and TRBJ2-7, with D possibly TRBD2 on 6 matching bases. CDR1 and CDR2 from the germline V gene are SGHRS and YFSETQ. V was pared by 7 bases and J by 2 bases, with 16 bases between. The CDR3 length is 14 residues.

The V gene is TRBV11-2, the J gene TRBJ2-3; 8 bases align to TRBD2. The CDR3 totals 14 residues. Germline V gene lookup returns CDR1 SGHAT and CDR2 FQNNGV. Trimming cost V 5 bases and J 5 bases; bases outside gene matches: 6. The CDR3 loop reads CASSRSGSQDTQYF. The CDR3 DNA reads TGTGCCAGCAGCCGAAGCGGGAGCCAAGATACGCAGTATTTT.

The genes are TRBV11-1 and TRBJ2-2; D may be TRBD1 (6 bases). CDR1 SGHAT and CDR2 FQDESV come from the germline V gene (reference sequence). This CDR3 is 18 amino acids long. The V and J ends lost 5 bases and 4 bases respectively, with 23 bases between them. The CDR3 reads CASSTRRGRGKGTGELFF. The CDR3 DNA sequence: TGTGCCAGCAGCACCCGACGGGGCAGGGGTAAAGGCACCGGGGAGCTGTTTTTT.

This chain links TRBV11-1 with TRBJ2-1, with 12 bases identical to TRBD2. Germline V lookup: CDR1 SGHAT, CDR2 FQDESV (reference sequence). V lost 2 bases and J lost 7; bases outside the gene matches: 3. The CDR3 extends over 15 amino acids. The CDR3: CASSLIGTSGNEQFF. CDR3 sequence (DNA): TGTGCCAGCAGCTTAATCGGGACTAGCGGGAATGAGCAGTTCTTC.

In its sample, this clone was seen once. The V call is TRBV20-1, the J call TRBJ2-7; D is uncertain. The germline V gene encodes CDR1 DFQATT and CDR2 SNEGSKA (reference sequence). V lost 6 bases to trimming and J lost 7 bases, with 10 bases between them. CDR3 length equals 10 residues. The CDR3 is CSAEIKEQYF. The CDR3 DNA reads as TGCAGTGCCGAAATTAAGGAGCAGTACTTC.

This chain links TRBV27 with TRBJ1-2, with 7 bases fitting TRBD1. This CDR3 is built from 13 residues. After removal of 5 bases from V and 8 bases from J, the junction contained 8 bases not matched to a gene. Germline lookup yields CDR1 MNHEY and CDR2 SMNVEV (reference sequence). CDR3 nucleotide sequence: TGTGCCAGCAGTACGTTAGGGACAGACGGCTACACCTTC. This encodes CASSTLGTDGYTF.

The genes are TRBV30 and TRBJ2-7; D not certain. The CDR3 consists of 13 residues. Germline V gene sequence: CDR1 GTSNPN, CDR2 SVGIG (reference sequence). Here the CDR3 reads CAQQRDTYYEQYF. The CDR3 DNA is TGTGCTCAGCAGCGCGACACCTACTACGAGCAGTACTTC. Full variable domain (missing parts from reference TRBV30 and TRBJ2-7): SQTIHQWPATLVQPVGSPLSLECTVEGTSNPNLYWYRQAAGRGLQLLFYSVGIGQISSEVPQNLSASRPQDRQFILSSKKLLLSDSGFYLCAQQRDTYYEQYFGPGTRLTVT.